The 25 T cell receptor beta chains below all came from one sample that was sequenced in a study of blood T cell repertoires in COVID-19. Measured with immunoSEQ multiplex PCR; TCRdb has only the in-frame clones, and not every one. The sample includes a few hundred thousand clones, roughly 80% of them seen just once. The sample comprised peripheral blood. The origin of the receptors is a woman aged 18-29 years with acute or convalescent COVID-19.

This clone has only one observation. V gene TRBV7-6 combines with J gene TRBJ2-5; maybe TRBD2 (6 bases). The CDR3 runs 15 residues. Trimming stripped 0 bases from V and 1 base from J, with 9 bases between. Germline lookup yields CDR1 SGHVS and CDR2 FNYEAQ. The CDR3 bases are TGTGCCAGCAGCTTAGCCGGGACTTCCCAAGAGACCCAGTACTTC. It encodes CASSLAGTSQETQYF.

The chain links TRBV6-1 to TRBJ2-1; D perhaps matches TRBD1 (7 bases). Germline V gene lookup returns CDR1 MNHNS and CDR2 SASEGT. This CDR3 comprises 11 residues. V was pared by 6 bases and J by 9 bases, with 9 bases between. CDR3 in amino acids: CASSRGAEQFF. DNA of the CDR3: TGTGCCAGCAGCAGGGGGGCTGAGCAGTTCTTC.

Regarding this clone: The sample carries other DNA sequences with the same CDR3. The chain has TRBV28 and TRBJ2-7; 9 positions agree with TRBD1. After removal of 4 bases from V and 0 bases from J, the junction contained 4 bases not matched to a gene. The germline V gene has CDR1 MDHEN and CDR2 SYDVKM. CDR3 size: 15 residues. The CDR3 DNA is TGTGCCAGCAGTTCGCCGGGACAGGGCTCCTACGAGCAGTACTTC. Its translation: CASSSPGQGSYEQYF.

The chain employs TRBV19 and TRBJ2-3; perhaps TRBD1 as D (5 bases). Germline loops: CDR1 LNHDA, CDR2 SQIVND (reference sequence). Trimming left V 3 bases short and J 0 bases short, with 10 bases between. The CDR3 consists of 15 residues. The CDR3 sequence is CASSMGLLSTDTQYF. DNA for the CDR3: TGTGCCAGTAGTATGGGGCTACTTAGCACAGATACGCAGTATTTT.

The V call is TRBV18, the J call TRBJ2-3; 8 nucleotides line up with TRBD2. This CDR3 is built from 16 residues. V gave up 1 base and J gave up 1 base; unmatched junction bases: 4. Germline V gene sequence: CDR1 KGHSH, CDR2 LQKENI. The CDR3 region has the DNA TGTGCCAGCTCACCACGGGGTAGCGGGGGCACAGATACGCAGTATTTT. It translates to CASSPRGSGGTDTQYF.

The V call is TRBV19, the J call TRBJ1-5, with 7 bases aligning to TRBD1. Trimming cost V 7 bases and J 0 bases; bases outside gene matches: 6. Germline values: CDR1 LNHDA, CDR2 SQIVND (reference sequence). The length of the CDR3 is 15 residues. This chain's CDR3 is CASTDRAYSNQPQHF. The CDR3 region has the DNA TGTGCCAGTACTGACAGGGCTTATAGCAATCAGCCCCAGCATTTT.

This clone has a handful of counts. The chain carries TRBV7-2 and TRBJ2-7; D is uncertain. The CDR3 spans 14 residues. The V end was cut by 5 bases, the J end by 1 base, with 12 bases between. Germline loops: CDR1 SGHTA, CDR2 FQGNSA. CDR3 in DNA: TGTGCCAGCAGCCCCCAGCGAAGTTCCTACGAGCAGTACTTC. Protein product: CASSPQRSSYEQYF.

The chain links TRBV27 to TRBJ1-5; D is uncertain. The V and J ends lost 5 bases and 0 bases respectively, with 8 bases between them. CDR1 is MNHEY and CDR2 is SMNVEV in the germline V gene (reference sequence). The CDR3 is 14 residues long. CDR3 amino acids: CASSIHYSNQPQHF. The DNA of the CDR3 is TGTGCCAGCAGTATCCACTATAGCAATCAGCCCCAGCATTTT.

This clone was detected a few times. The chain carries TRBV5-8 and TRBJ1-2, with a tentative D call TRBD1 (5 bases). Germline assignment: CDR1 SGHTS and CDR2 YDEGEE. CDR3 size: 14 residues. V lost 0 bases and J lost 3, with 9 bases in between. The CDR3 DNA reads TGTGCCAGCAGCTTGGCTCCGGGGGACTATGGCTACACCTTC. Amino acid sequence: CASSLAPGDYGYTF.

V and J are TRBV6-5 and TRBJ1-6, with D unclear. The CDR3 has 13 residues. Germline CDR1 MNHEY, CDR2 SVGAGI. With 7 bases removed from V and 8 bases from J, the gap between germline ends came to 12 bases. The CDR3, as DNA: TGTGCCAGCATCGTAGACACCCATTCACCCCTCCACTTT. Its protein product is CASIVDTHSPLHF.

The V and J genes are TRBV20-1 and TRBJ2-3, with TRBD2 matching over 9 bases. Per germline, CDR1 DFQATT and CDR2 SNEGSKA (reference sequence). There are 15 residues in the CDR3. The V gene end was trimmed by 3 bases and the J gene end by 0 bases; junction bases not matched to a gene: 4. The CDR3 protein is CSASEAGGSTDTQYF. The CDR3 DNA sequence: TGCAGTGCTAGTGAGGCGGGGGGGAGCACAGATACGCAGTATTTT.

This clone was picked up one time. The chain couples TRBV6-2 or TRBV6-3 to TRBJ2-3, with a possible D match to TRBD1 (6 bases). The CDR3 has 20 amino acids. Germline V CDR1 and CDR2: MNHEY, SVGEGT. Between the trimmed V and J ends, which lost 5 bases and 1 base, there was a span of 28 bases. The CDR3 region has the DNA TGTGCCAGCAGTGGAAGACAGGTTACCTTTCTTTACAGGGGCACAGATACGCAGTATTTT. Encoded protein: CASSGRQVTFLYRGTDTQYF.

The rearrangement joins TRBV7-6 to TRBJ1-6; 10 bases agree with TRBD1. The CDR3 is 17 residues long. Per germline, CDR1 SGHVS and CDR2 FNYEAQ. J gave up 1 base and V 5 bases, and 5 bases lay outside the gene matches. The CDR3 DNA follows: TGTGCCAGCAGCCCATGGACAGGGGGATCCTATAATTCACCCCTCCACTTT. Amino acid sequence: CASSPWTGGSYNSPLHF.

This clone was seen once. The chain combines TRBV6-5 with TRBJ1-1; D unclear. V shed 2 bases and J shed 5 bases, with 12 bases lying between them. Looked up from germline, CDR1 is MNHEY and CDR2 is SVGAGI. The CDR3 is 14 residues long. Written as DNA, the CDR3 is TGTGCCAGCAGTTACGTCGGGTTCGATACTGAAGCTTTCTTT. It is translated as CASSYVGFDTEAFF.

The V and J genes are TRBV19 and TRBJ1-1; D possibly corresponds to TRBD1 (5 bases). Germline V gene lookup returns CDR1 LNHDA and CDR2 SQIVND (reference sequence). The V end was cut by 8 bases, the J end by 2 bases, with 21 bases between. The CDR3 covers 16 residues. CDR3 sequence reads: CASHAGVPYGNTEAFF. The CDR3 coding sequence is TGTGCCAGTCACGCGGGGGTCCCCTACGGTAACACTGAAGCTTTCTTT. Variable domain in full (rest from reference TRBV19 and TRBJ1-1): DGGITQSPKYLFRKEGQNVTLSCEQNLNHDAMYWYRQDPGQGLRLIYYSQIVNDFQKGDIAEGYSVSREKKESFPLTVTSAQKNPTAFYLCASHAGVPYGNTEAFFGQGTRLTVV.

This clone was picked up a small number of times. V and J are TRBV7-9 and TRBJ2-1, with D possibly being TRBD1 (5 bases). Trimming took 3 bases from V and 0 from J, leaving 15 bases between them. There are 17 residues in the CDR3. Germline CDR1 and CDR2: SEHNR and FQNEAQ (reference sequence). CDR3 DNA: TGTGCCAGCAGCTTGCTGGGGCGCGGATTCTCCTACAATGAGCAGTTCTTC. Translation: CASSLLGRGFSYNEQFF.

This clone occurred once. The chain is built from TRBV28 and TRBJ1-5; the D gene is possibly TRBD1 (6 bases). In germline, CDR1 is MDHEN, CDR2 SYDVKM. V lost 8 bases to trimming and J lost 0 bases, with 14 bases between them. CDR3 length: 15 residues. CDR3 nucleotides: TGTGCCAGCTTAAGACAGGCGCTTAGCAATCAGCCCCAGCATTTT. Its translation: CASLRQALSNQPQHF. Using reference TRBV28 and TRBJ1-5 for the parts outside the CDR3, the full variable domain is DVKVTQSSRYLVKRTGEKVFLECVQDMDHENMFWYRQDPGLGLRLIYFSYDVKMKEKGDIPEGYSVSREKKERFSLILESASTNQTSMYLCASLRQALSNQPQHFGDGTRLSIL.

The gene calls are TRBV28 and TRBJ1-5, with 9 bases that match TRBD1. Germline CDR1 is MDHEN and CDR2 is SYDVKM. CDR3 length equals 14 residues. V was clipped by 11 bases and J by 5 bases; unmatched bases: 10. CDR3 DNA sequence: TGTGCCGCCGTGGGGACAGGGATGCATCAGCCCCAGCATTTT. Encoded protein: CAAVGTGMHQPQHF.

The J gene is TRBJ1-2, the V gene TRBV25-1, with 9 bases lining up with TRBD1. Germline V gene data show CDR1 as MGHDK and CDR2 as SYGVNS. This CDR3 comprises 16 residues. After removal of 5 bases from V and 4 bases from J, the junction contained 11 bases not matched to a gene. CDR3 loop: CASSPPQGALPYGYTF. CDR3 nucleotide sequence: TGTGCCAGCAGTCCCCCACAGGGGGCGCTTCCCTATGGCTACACCTTC.

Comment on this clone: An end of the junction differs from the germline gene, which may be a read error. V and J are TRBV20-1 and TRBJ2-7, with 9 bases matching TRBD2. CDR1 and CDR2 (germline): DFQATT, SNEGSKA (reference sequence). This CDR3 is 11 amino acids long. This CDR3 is CSAIGSGRFRF. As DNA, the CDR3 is TGCAGTGCTATAGGGAGCGGGAGGTTCCGCTTC.

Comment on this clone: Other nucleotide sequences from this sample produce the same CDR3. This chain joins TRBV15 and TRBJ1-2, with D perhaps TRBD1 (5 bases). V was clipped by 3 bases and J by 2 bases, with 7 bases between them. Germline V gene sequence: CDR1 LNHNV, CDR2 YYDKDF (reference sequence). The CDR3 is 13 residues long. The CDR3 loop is CATSRGGNYGYTF. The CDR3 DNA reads TGTGCCACCAGCAGGGGGGGGAACTATGGCTACACCTTC.

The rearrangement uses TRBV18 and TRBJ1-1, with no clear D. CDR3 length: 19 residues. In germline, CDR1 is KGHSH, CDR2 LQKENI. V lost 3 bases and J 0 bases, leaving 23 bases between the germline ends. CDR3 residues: CASSPPAGVALRLNTEAFF. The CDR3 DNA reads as TGTGCCAGCTCACCCCCCGCGGGCGTTGCACTACGCTTGAACACTGAAGCTTTCTTT.

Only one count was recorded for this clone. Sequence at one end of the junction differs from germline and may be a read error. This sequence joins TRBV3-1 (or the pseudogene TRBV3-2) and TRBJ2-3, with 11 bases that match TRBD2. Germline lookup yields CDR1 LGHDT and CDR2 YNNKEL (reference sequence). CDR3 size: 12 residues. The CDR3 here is CASSFTSGSLNF. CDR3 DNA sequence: TGTGCCAGCAGCTTTACTAGCGGGAGTTTGAATTTT.

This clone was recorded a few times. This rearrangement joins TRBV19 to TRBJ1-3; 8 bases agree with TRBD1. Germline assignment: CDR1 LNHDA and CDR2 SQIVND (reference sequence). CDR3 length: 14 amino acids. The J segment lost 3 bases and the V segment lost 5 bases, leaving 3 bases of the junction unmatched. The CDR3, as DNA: TGTGCCAGTAGTTCGACAGGGGATGGAAACACCATATATTTT. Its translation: CASSSTGDGNTIYF.

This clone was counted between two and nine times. This CDR3 reads CASSWGQGVTNEKLFF. CDR3 DNA: TGCGCCAGCAGCTGGGGGCAGGGTGTGACTAATGAAAAACTGTTTTTT. This chain connects TRBV5-1 to TRBJ1-4; perhaps TRBD1 as D (6 bases). The germline V gene encodes CDR1 SGHRS and CDR2 YFSETQ. The germline V and J ends were trimmed by 3 bases and 2 bases, with 14 bases remaining between them. This CDR3 is built from 16 residues.